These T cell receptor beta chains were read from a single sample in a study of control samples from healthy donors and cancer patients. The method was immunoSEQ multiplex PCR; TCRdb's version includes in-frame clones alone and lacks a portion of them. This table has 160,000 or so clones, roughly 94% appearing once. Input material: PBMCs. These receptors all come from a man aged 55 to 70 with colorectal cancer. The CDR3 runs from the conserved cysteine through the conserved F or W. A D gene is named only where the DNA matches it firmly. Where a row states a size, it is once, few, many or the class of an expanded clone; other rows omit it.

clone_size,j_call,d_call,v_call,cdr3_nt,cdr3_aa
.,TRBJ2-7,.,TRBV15,TGTGCCACCAGCAGAGATGAGTCAGGTAAGATCTACGAGCAGTACTTC,CATSRDESGKIYEQYF
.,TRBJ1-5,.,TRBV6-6,TGTGCCAGCACCCTGCAGGGCGATGGTAATCAGCCCCAGCATTTT,CASTLQGDGNQPQHF
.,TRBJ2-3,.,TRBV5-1,TGCGCCAGCAGCGCCACAGATACGCAGTATTTT,CASSATDTQYF
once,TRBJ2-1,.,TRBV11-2,TGTGCCAGCAGTTCCAGCGGCAATGAGCAGTTCTTC,CASSSSGNEQFF
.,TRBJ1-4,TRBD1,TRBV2,TGTGCCAGCAGTAGTGATAGGGGGCAACCAACTAATGAAAAACTGTTTTTT,CASSSDRGQPTNEKLFF
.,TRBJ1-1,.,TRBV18,TGTGCCAGCTCGCAGACAGAGGACACTGAAGCTTTCTTT,CASSQTEDTEAFF
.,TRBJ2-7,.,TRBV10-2,TGCGCCAGCAGTGAGGCAGGAGCCCCCAGTGCCGAGCAGTACTTC,CASSEAGAPSAEQYF
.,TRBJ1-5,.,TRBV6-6,TGTGCCAGCACTCCTCTCGGGAGTAGCAATCAGCCCCAGCATTTT,CASTPLGSSNQPQHF
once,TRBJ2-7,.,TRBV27,TGTGCCAGCAGTTTACAGGGAATGGCCTACGAGCAGTACTTC,CASSLQGMAYEQYF
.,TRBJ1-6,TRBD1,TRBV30,TGTGCCTGGAGTCTCCGGGACAGGGCTACGTACAATTCACCCCTCCACTTT,CAWSLRDRATYNSPLHF
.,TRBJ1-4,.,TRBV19,TGTGCCAGTAGTGCCCGGATCCGATACGATGAAAAACTGTTTTTT,CASSARIRYDEKLFF
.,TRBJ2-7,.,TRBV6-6,TGTGCCAGCAGCCTAGGGGCAGTCCACGAGCAGTACTTC,CASSLGAVHEQYF
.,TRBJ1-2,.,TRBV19,TGTGCCAGTAGTATTCGGGGCAGCGGCTATGGCTACACCTTC,CASSIRGSGYGYTF
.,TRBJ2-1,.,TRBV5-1,TGCGCCAGCAGCTTGCCAGGCAATGAGCAGTTCTTC,CASSLPGNEQFF
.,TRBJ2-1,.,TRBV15,TGTGCCACCAGCAGAGACCCTGCGGGGGAGCAGTTCTTC,CATSRDPAGEQFF
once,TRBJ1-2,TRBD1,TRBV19,TGTGCCAGTAACGCAGGGGGTATGAGTGGCTACACCTTC,CASNAGGMSGYTF
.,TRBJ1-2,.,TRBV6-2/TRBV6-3,TGTGCCAGCAGTTACTCGAAAGTTAACTATGGCTACACCTTC,CASSYSKVNYGYTF
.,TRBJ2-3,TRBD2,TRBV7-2,TGTGCCAGCATACTAGCGGGGGCCTCAGATACGCAGTATTTT,CASILAGASDTQYF
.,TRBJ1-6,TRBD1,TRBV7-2,TGTGCCAGCAGCACCGACAGGGGGCCCAATTCACCCCTCCACTTT,CASSTDRGPNSPLHF
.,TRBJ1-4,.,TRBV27,TGTGCCAGCAGTTTCGGCTCCCCCTATGAAAAACTGTTTTTT,CASSFGSPYEKLFF
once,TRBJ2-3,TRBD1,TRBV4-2,TGTGCCAGCAGCCAAGATCCCTGGGACAGGGCCACAGATACGCAGTATTTT,CASSQDPWDRATDTQYF
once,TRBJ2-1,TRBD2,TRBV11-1,TGTGCCAGCAGCTCCGGGACTAGCGGGTACAATGAGCAGTTCTTC,CASSSGTSGYNEQFF
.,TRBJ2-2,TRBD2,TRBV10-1,TGCGCCAGCAGTTCCCTCAGCGGGGAGACGAACACCGGGGAGCTGTTTTTT,CASSSLSGETNTGELFF
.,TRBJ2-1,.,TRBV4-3,TGCGCCAGCAGCCAAGAACCCCCGGGGAGCTCCTACAATGAGCAGTTCTTC,CASSQEPPGSSYNEQFF
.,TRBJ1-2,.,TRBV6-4,TGTGCCAGCAGTGAGGGCGACTATGGCTACACCTTC,CASSEGDYGYTF
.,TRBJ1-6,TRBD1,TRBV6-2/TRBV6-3,TGTGCCAGCAGTTACTCTTACGACAGGGATGATTCACCCCTCCACTTT,CASSYSYDRDDSPLHF
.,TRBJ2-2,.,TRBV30,TGTGCCTGGAGTGAAGGGCCCACCGGGGAGCTGTTTTTT,CAWSEGPTGELFF
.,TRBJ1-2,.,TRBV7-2,TGTGCCAGCAGCTTAGTTCCGGGGTTCTATGGCTACACCTTC,CASSLVPGFYGYTF
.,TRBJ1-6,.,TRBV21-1,TGTGCCAGCAGCGGGTGTGGGCGAAGGAATTCACCCCTCCACTTT,CASSGCGRRNSPLHF
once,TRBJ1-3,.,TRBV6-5,TGTGCCAGCACCCCGCTTATCTCTGGAAACACCATATATTTT,CASTPLISGNTIYF
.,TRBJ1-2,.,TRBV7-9,TGTGCCAGCAGCTTAGGGCAGAACTATGGCTACACCTTC,CASSLGQNYGYTF
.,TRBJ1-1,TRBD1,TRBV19,TGTGCCAGTAGTACCGGGACAGGGATGAACACTGAAGCTTTCTTT,CASSTGTGMNTEAFF
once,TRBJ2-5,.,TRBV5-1,TGCGCCAGCAGCTTGGCCCGGTACCGACAGGGAGGGGAGACCCAGTACTTC,CASSLARYRQGGETQYF
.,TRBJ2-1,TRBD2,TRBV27,TGTGCCAGCAGTTTAGGGAGCGGGGGGCGCAATGAGCAGTTCTTC,CASSLGSGGRNEQFF
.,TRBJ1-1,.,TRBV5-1,TGCGCCAGCAGCTTGGGGCCCCAGGCTGAAGCTTTCTTT,CASSLGPQAEAFF
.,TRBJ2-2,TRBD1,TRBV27,TGTGCCAGCAGTCGATCGGACAGGTCGAACACCGGGGAGCTGTTTTTT,CASSRSDRSNTGELFF
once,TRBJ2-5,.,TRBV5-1,TGCGCCAGCAGCTTGGAACTAGCCCTGTACCAAGAGACCCAGTACTTC,CASSLELALYQETQYF